This T cell receptor (beta chain) was sequenced in a study of shared clonotypes between healthy human individuals. Study-level findings and limits: Rarefaction analysis demonstrated incomplete sorted-subset sequencing notwithstanding large depth. An expected dependence of interdonor clonotype sharing on sequencing depth was noted.

The method was immunoSEQ multiplex PCR; TCRdb's version includes in-frame clones alone and lacks a portion of them. Among about 700,000 clones listed, roughly 94% were seen once. Remarks on this clone: Antigen unknown.

In germline, CDR1 is MNHEY, CDR2 SMNVEV (reference sequence). The CDR3 covers 13 residues. V was trimmed by 4 bases and J by 3 bases, leaving 10 bases between them. CD45RO-negative CD8 cells positively selected for CCR7 made up the naive population, which excluded terminally differentiated effector memory CD45RA+ cells. This clonotype was sampled from a man aged 25-45 years in good health. The sample consisted of naive CD8+ T cells sorted from blood. The gene calls are TRBV27 and TRBJ2-7; D ambiguous. CDR3 nucleotides: TGTGCCAGCAGTTACCGCTCAAACTACGAGCAGTACTTC. It encodes CASSYRSNYEQYF.